The rows below give T cell receptor beta chains drawn from one sample of a study of T cell responses to AZD1222 COVID-19 vaccine. This table comes from immunoSEQ multiplex PCR, and its TCRdb copy is limited to in-frame clones, with some not included. The data contain around 150,000 clones, approximately 92% of them singletons. Sequenced material: peripheral blood, taken 28 days after the second AZD1222 dose. These TCRs come from an adult who received the AZD1222 COVID-19 vaccine. Each CDR3 is given with its conserved first and last residue. Each record gives: D gene, clone size, J gene, V gene, CDR3 protein, CDR3 DNA. The D gene is left open where the match is weak. Rows may omit the clone size; those that give it use once, few, many or a size class.

NA,NA,TRBJ1-3,TRBV30,CAWTRGSAGNTIYF,TGTGCCTGGACGCGGGGATCGGCTGGAAACACCATATATTTT
NA,NA,TRBJ1-2,TRBV5-4,CASSRASDSYGYTF,TGTGCCAGCAGCCGGGCATCAGACAGCTATGGCTACACCTTC
TRBD2,NA,TRBJ2-1,TRBV30,CAWSVGSGGAHEQFF,TGTGCCTGGAGTGTAGGTAGCGGGGGGGCGCATGAGCAGTTCTTC
NA,NA,TRBJ1-1,TRBV5-1,CASSPTGNTEAFF,TGCGCCAGCAGCCCCACAGGTAACACTGAAGCTTTCTTT
NA,NA,TRBJ2-7,TRBV10-1,CASTETRTYEQYF,TGCGCCAGTACGGAAACAAGAACCTACGAGCAGTACTTC
NA,NA,TRBJ1-2,TRBV14,CASSQDFIYGYTF,TGTGCCAGCAGCCAAGATTTCATCTATGGCTACACCTTC
TRBD1,few,TRBJ1-6,TRBV6-2/TRBV6-3,CASSTGDSPLHF,TGTGCCAGCAGCACAGGGGATTCACCCCTCCACTTT
TRBD2,once,TRBJ2-1,TRBV11-2,CASSSRGTISEQFF,TGTGCCAGCAGCTCCCGCGGGACTATATCTGAGCAGTTCTTC
TRBD1,NA,TRBJ2-2,TRBV4-1,CASSHPGTGLTGELFF,TGCGCCAGCAGCCACCCCGGGACAGGGCTCACCGGGGAGCTGTTTTTT
NA,NA,TRBJ1-4,TRBV30,CAWSVPLGHRGSEKLFF,TGTGCCTGGAGTGTACCCCTGGGACACCGAGGGAGTGAAAAACTGTTTTTT
NA,NA,TRBJ1-6,TRBV7-2,CASSLRWTGNSPLHF,TGTGCCAGCAGCCTACGCTGGACGGGTAATTCACCCCTCCACTTT
NA,NA,TRBJ1-1,TRBV7-2,CASSSQSWNTEAFF,TGTGCCAGCAGCTCCCAATCATGGAACACTGAAGCTTTCTTT
NA,NA,TRBJ2-7,TRBV7-9,CASSLSPDSSPYEQYF,TGTGCCAGCAGCCTGAGTCCAGACAGTTCACCCTACGAGCAGTACTTC
TRBD2,NA,TRBJ2-5,TRBV6-2/TRBV6-3,CASSSALAGRETQYF,TGTGCCAGCAGTTCAGCACTAGCGGGGAGAGAGACCCAGTACTTC
NA,NA,TRBJ1-1,TRBV12-3/TRBV12-4,CASSFLPGGAFF,TGTGCCAGCAGTTTTCTCCCAGGAGGAGCTTTCTTT
NA,NA,TRBJ2-2,TRBV29-1,CTGAVAGELFF,TGCACCGGGGCGGTAGCCGGGGAGCTGTTTTTT
NA,NA,TRBJ1-2,TRBV4-3,CASSLNTEVINYGYTF,TGCGCCAGCAGCCTTAATACCGAAGTCATTAACTATGGCTACACCTTC
TRBD1,NA,TRBJ1-5,TRBV6-1,CASSVQGARSGQPQHF,TGTGCCAGCAGTGTACAGGGGGCCCGTAGCGGTCAGCCCCAGCATTTT
NA,NA,TRBJ1-3,TRBV11-2,CASSLQGLSGNTIYF,TGTGCCAGCAGCCTACAGGGTTTATCTGGAAACACCATATATTTT
NA,NA,TRBJ1-1,TRBV7-3,CASSLKPPGPLGNTEAFF,TGTGCCAGCAGCTTAAAACCTCCGGGGCCACTAGGGAACACTGAAGCTTTCTTT
NA,once,TRBJ1-1,TRBV7-8,CASSLLGRQHTEAFF,TGTGCCAGCAGCTTGTTAGGTCGGCAGCACACTGAAGCTTTCTTT
NA,few,TRBJ1-5,TRBV30,CAWSLSNQPQHF,TGTGCCTGGAGTCTCAGCAATCAGCCCCAGCATTTT
TRBD1,NA,TRBJ1-3,TRBV3-1/TRBV3-2,CASSRQGAGNTIYF,TGTGCCAGCAGCAGACAGGGGGCTGGAAACACCATATATTTT
TRBD1,NA,TRBJ1-3,TRBV4-3,CASSHLGQGGNTIYF,TGCGCCAGCAGCCACCTAGGACAGGGAGGGAACACCATATATTTT
TRBD1,NA,TRBJ1-5,TRBV4-1,CASSQDLWADRGRDQPQHF,TGCGCCAGCAGCCAAGATCTCTGGGCCGACAGGGGAAGGGATCAGCCCCAGCATTTT
NA,NA,TRBJ1-2,TRBV19,CASSIGTAYGYTF,TGTGCCAGTAGTATAGGGACTGCTTATGGCTACACCTTC
NA,NA,TRBJ1-1,TRBV18,CASSPGRAVNTEAFF,TGTGCCAGCTCACCAGGCAGAGCGGTGAACACTGAAGCTTTCTTT
NA,NA,TRBJ2-3,TRBV4-3,CASSQASSSTDTQYF,TGCGCCAGCAGCCAAGCTAGTTCTAGCACAGATACGCAGTATTTT
NA,NA,TRBJ1-1,TRBV25-1,CASSGPFRVWTEAFF,TGTGCCAGCAGTGGACCTTTTAGGGTATGGACTGAAGCTTTCTTT
NA,NA,TRBJ1-5,TRBV7-8,CASSKDLGSNQPQHF,TGTGCCAGCAGCAAGGATCTGGGCAGCAATCAGCCCCAGCATTTT
NA,once,TRBJ2-5,TRBV6-5,CASSYSNRGFGETQYF,TGTGCCAGCAGTTACTCGAATCGTGGGTTCGGCGAGACCCAGTACTTC